These 10 T cell receptor beta chains were sequenced from one sample in a study of neurological immune-mediated disorders. Time point here: technical triplicate 1. TCRdb independently ran MiXCR on the 5' RACE reads; one entry per CDR3 protein. The table records about 24,000 distinct CDR3 sequences, less than 15% of them present only once. Sequencing used CD4+ T cells from blood. Source of these receptors: a female donor with HTLV-1-associated myelopathy (HAM/TSP).

This clonotype was detected ten times or more. The CDR3 region is CASSLATLNTGELFF. CDR3 sequence (DNA): TGCGCCAGCAGCTTGGCAACTCTGAACACCGGGGAGCTGTTTTTT. The rearrangement uses TRBV5-1 and TRBJ2-2; D gene uncertain. CDR3 length: 15 residues. With 0 bases removed from V and 1 base from J, the gap between germline ends came to 7 bases. CDR1 SGHRS and CDR2 YFSETQ come from the germline V gene.

This clonotype was picked up many times. This chain connects TRBV5-1 to TRBJ1-4; D is unresolved. Germline loops: CDR1 SGHRS, CDR2 YFSETQ. V was cut by 5 bases and J by 0 bases, with 14 bases left in between. The CDR3 has 16 residues. The CDR3 region has the DNA TGCGCCAGCAGTCCCACCACAGTTGCAACTAATGAAAAACTGTTTTTT. The encoded protein is CASSPTTVATNEKLFF.

This clonotype occurred many times. The V and J genes are TRBV28 and TRBJ1-5, with D maybe TRBD1 (6 bases). The CDR3 loop spans 13 amino acids. The germline V and J ends were trimmed by 7 bases and 4 bases, with 11 bases remaining between them. The germline gives CDR1 MDHEN, CDR2 SYDVKM. The CDR3 spells CASTGTRNQPQHF. Written as DNA, the CDR3 is TGTGCCAGCACCGGGACAAGGAATCAGCCCCAGCATTTT.

There are many counts of this clonotype. The chain employs TRBV2 and TRBJ2-7; 11 bases align to TRBD2. Germline CDR1 reads SNHLY; CDR2 reads FYNNEI. V was pared by 7 bases and J by 6 bases, with 8 bases of the junction left unmatched. The CDR3 runs to 14 residues. CDR3 nucleotides: TGTGCCAGCACCTTAGCGGGAGGGCCAGGCGAGCAGTACTTC. Its protein is CASTLAGGPGEQYF. Full variable domain (rest looked up from reference TRBV2 and TRBJ2-7): EPEVTQTPSHQVTQMGQEVILRCVPISNHLYFYWYRQILGQKVEFLVSFYNNEISEKSEIFDDQFSVERPDGSNFTLKIRSTKLEDSAMYFCASTLAGGPGEQYFGPGTRLTVT.

This clonotype has at least ten counts. The genes are TRBV5-1 and TRBJ2-1; 9 nucleotides line up with TRBD2. Looked up from germline, CDR1 is SGHRS and CDR2 is YFSETQ. Germline trimming cut 0 bases from V and 2 bases from J; bases unmatched to any gene: 15. The CDR3 covers 20 residues. The chain's CDR3 is CASSLGAGTSNRVAYNEQFF. In nucleotides, the CDR3 is TGCGCCAGCAGCTTGGGAGCCGGGACTAGCAACCGAGTTGCCTACAATGAGCAGTTCTTC.

At least ten counts were recorded for this clonotype. The V gene is TRBV5-1, the J gene TRBJ2-3; D is possibly TRBD2 (5 bases). Germline CDR1 reads SGHRS; CDR2 reads YFSETQ. The CDR3 is 16 residues long. With 0 bases removed from V and 0 bases from J, the gap between germline ends came to 11 bases. The CDR3 bases are TGCGCCAGCAGCTTGGCCGGGATCGCGAGCACAGATACGCAGTATTTT. It specifies CASSLAGIASTDTQYF.

This clonotype was seen ten or more times. The chain joins TRBV4-1 to TRBJ2-1; unclear D gene. V dropped 3 bases and J dropped 0 bases, with 12 bases sitting between them. CDR1 and CDR2 from the germline V gene are MGHRA and YSYEKL. The CDR3 is 16 residues long. The CDR3 DNA is TGCGCCAGCAGCCATAAGGCGGAAAGCTCCTACAATGAGCAGTTCTTC. Translation gives CASSHKAESSYNEQFF.

This clonotype has a count of ten or more. The rearrangement joins TRBV5-1 to TRBJ2-7; D is undetermined. CDR1 SGHRS and CDR2 YFSETQ come from the germline V gene. CDR3 length: 12 residues. The germline V and J ends were trimmed by 1 base and 6 bases, with 8 bases remaining between them. CDR3: CASSLRSSEQYF. CDR3 DNA sequence: TGCGCCAGCAGCTTGCGGAGCTCCGAGCAGTACTTC.

This clonotype showed up many times. The rearrangement joins TRBV12-3 or TRBV12-4 to TRBJ2-7, with 11 bases matching TRBD1. The ends lost 5 bases at V and 5 bases at J; junction bases unmatched: 11. The CDR3 runs to 16 residues. The CDR3 sequence: CASSRLGQGAMDEQYF. CDR3 sequence (DNA): TGTGCCAGCAGTCGCCTCGGACAGGGGGCAATGGACGAGCAGTACTTC.

In this sample, this clonotype turned up many times. The chain employs TRBV5-5 and TRBJ2-2; 9 bases fit TRBD1. The germline gives CDR1 SGHKS, CDR2 YYEKEE (reference sequence). J lost 0 bases, V lost 3 bases, and 3 bases had no gene match. The length of the CDR3 is 16 residues. The chain's CDR3 is CASSYGTGPNTGELFF. Here the CDR3 DNA reads TGTGCCAGCAGCTACGGGACAGGGCCGAACACCGGGGAGCTGTTTTTT.